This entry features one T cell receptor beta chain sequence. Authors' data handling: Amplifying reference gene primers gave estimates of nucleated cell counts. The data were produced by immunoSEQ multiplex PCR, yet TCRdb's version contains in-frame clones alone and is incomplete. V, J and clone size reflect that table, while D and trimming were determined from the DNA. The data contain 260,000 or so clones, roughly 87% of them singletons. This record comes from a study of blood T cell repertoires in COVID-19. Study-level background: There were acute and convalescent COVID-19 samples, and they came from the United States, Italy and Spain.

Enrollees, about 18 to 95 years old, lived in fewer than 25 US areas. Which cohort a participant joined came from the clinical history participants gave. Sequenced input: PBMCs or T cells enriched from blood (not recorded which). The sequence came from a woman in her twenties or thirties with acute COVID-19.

CDR3: CASSALTGGSETQYF. As DNA, the CDR3 is TGTGCCAGCAGCGCGTTGACAGGGGGCTCGGAGACCCAGTACTTC. The chain combines TRBV9 with TRBJ2-5, with 10 positions matching TRBD1. V was pared by 3 bases and J by 5 bases, with 7 bases of the junction left unmatched. Germline loops: CDR1 SGDLS, CDR2 YYNGEE. The CDR3 sequence is 15 residues long.